The clone carrying this T cell receptor (beta chain) was seen a handful of times. The antigen remains unidentified. The sample originates from a study of identical twins' blood T cells. Study results and limitations: Each donor's most abundant TCRbeta clonotypes shared more CDR3 sequences with her twin than unrelated donors.

Each CDR3 protein gets one entry after TCRdb re-called the 5' RACE reads with MiXCR. The sample contains 300,000 to 450,000 distinct CDR3 sequences, around 30% of which appear only once. Trimming stripped 3 bases from V and 1 base from J, with 6 bases between. The CDR3 has 13 residues. Looked up from germline, CDR1 is SNHLY and CDR2 is FYNNEI. J is TRBJ1-2 and V is TRBV2; D gene uncertain. Sequencing was carried out using PBMCs. The TCR originated in a woman aged 18 to 55 in good health. CDR3: CASSDEGNYGYTF. CDR3 in DNA: TGTGCCAGCAGTGATGAGGGTAACTATGGCTACACCTTC.